Detailed here is one TCR beta chain. Terminally differentiated effector memory CD45RA+ cells were excluded by CCR7 positive selection of CD45RO-negative cells. Produced via immunoSEQ multiplex PCR; TCRdb's table is partial and in-frame only. The sample includes around 1,900,000 clones, 85% to 95% of them seen just once. The data originate from a study of shared clonotypes between healthy human individuals. CDR3 length equals 15 residues. The V and J ends lost 5 bases and 6 bases respectively, with 17 bases between them. Germline values: CDR1 SEHNR, CDR2 FQNEAQ (reference sequence). The sequenced sample consisted of naive CD8+ T cells from PBMCs. The source of this sequence is a man aged 18 to 29 in good health. Some clones in this sample may be carry-over from other donors' samples. The chain uses TRBV7-9 and TRBJ2-1; the D gene is possibly TRBD2 (6 bases). The chain's CDR3 is CASSLGGAEGNEQFF. CDR3 nucleotide sequence: TGTGCCAGCAGCCTCGGTGGAGCGGAGGGCAATGAGCAGTTCTTC.